This is a list of T cell receptor beta chains from one sample in a study of T cell repertoires in cytomegalovirus infection. These receptors lack a known antigen. Each CDR3 protein gets one entry after TCRdb re-called the reads with MiXCR. The repertoire holds about a million distinct CDR3 sequences, with approximately 31% as singletons. The sequencing used cultured CD8+ T cells from PBMCs, collected from culture after CMV antigen stimulation. Receptors were obtained from a human donor in good health (CMV status not recorded). Some clones in this sample may be carry-over from other donors' samples. Both conserved end residues are part of each CDR3. A D gene is named only where the DNA matches it firmly. The size field is filled for only some rows; it gives once, few, many or a size class.

v_gene: TRBV27
len: 15
d_gene: .
j_gene: TRBJ1-5
abundance: .
CDR3aa: CASKEGDHSNQPQHF
CDR3nt: TGTGCCAGCAAGGAGGGGGATCATAGCAATCAGCCCCAGCATTTT

v_gene: TRBV7-2
len: 16
d_gene: TRBD1
j_gene: TRBJ2-7
abundance: many
CDR3aa: CASSLARRQGSVEQYF
CDR3nt: TGTGCCAGCAGCTTAGCGAGGAGACAGGGTTCCGTCGAGCAGTACTTC

v_gene: TRBV14
len: 14
d_gene: .
j_gene: TRBJ2-1
abundance: .
CDR3aa: CASSQEWRVHEQFF
CDR3nt: TGTGCCAGCAGCCAAGAATGGAGGGTCCATGAGCAGTTCTTC

v_gene: TRBV10-2
len: 15
d_gene: .
j_gene: TRBJ1-2
abundance: few
CDR3aa: CASSGGGARGYGYTF
CDR3nt: TGCGCCAGCAGTGGAGGAGGGGCGCGGGGCTATGGCTACACCTTC

v_gene: TRBV7-6
len: 13
d_gene: .
j_gene: TRBJ1-5
abundance: .
CDR3aa: CASSYEGNQPQHF
CDR3nt: TGTGCCAGCAGCTACGAGGGGAATCAGCCCCAGCATTTT

v_gene: TRBV7-9
len: 13
d_gene: TRBD1
j_gene: TRBJ1-2
abundance: many
CDR3aa: CASIGEQGYGYTF
CDR3nt: TGTGCCAGCATCGGGGAACAGGGGTATGGCTACACCTTC

v_gene: TRBV27
len: 14
d_gene: .
j_gene: TRBJ2-1
abundance: many
CDR3aa: CASSLAVPQNEQFF
CDR3nt: TGTGCCAGCAGTTTGGCAGTGCCCCAAAATGAGCAGTTCTTC

v_gene: TRBV7-6
len: 15
d_gene: TRBD1
j_gene: TRBJ2-1
abundance: few
CDR3aa: CASSSDRDPVNEQFF
CDR3nt: TGTGCTAGCAGCTCCGACAGGGACCCAGTCAATGAGCAGTTCTTC

v_gene: TRBV20-1
len: 13
d_gene: TRBD1
j_gene: TRBJ1-2
abundance: .
CDR3aa: CSAKYSGGVGYTF
CDR3nt: TGCAGTGCCAAATATTCAGGGGGAGTTGGCTACACCTTC

v_gene: TRBV7-7
len: 13
d_gene: .
j_gene: TRBJ1-1
abundance: few
CDR3aa: CASSYQENTEAFF
CDR3nt: TGTGCTAGCAGCTATCAGGAGAACACTGAAGCTTTCTTT

v_gene: TRBV7-6
len: 16
d_gene: .
j_gene: TRBJ2-3
abundance: many
CDR3aa: CASSLREGARTDTQYF
CDR3nt: TGTGCCAGCAGCTTAAGGGAGGGGGCGCGCACAGATACGCAGTATTTT

v_gene: TRBV7-6
len: 14
d_gene: .
j_gene: TRBJ1-5
abundance: .
CDR3aa: CANSLDAASQPQHF
CDR3nt: TGTGCCAACAGCTTAGATGCGGCGAGTCAGCCCCAGCATTTT

v_gene: TRBV19
len: 15
d_gene: .
j_gene: TRBJ1-1
abundance: .
CDR3aa: CASSISQVGDTEAFF
CDR3nt: TGTGCCAGTAGTATCTCGCAGGTTGGGGACACTGAAGCTTTCTTT

v_gene: TRBV19
len: 15
d_gene: .
j_gene: TRBJ1-5
abundance: .
CDR3aa: CASRRAPYSNQPQHF
CDR3nt: TGTGCCAGTAGACGGGCTCCCTATAGCAATCAGCCCCAGCATTTT

v_gene: TRBV6-1
len: 16
d_gene: .
j_gene: TRBJ2-2
abundance: many
CDR3aa: CASSEAPGVSTGELFF
CDR3nt: TGTGCCAGCAGTGAAGCGCCGGGAGTGAGCACCGGGGAGCTGTTTTTT

v_gene: TRBV27
len: 15
d_gene: .
j_gene: TRBJ2-3
abundance: few
CDR3aa: CASGHRGRVPDTQYF
CDR3nt: TGTGCCAGCGGACACCGGGGAAGGGTTCCAGATACGCAGTATTTT

v_gene: TRBV20-1
len: 15
d_gene: .
j_gene: TRBJ1-5
abundance: .
CDR3aa: CSAWRPGEVEQPQHF
CDR3nt: TGCAGTGCATGGAGGCCAGGGGAGGTGGAACAGCCCCAGCATTTT